These 20 T cell receptor beta chains came from one sample sequenced in a study of human T cells and chemical hapten exposure. One entry per CDR3 protein, called by TCRdb with MiXCR from the RACE reads. The table records about 160,000 distinct CDR3 sequences, about a quarter of them present only once. Regarding time point: patch test 3, about 24 weeks after DPC sensitization. The treatment denotes: therapeutic diphenylcyclopropenone sensitization with weekly scalp DPC. This material consisted of whole blood, taken in connection with sensitization to the hapten diphenylcyclopropenone (DPC). These receptors all stem from a woman under 30 with alopecia areata. Some clones in this sample may be carry-over from other donors' samples.

This chain uses TRBV5-5 with TRBJ2-3, with TRBD1 matching over 8 bases. Germline V CDR1 and CDR2: SGHKS, YYEKEE (reference sequence). This CDR3 comprises 15 residues. Unmatched junction bases numbered 7, after V lost 5 bases and J lost 2 bases. Here the CDR3 DNA reads TGTGCCAGCAGTCGGACAGGGTTGGACACAGATACGCAGTATTTT. Its protein is CASSRTGLDTDTQYF.

This clonotype was counted a few times. Written as DNA, the CDR3 is TGCAGTGCTAGAGTAAAAAAGCGGGAGGGCATCAGAGAGGAGCTGTTTTTT. The encoded protein is CSARVKKREGIREELFF. The rearrangement uses TRBV20-1 and TRBJ2-2, with 10 bases matching TRBD2. Germline V gives CDR1 DFQATT, CDR2 SNEGSKA (reference sequence). This CDR3 spans 17 amino acids. Trimming removed 1 base from V and 10 bases from J; junction bases left unmatched: 15.

The rearrangement links TRBV19 to TRBJ2-2; D unclear. Trimming cost V 6 bases and J 7 bases, with 6 bases left between them. Germline V lookup: CDR1 LNHDA, CDR2 SQIVND (reference sequence). This CDR3 is built from 11 residues. Here the CDR3 DNA reads TGTGCCAGTAGATCCGTCGGGGAGCTGTTTTTT. It yields the protein CASRSVGELFF.

The V gene is TRBV9, the J gene TRBJ2-7, with D unclear. The CDR3 contains 14 residues. CDR1 and CDR2 (germline): SGDLS, YYNGEE. Trimming removed 0 bases from V and 0 bases from J, with 7 bases in between. CDR3: CASSVDGPSYEQYF. CDR3 bases: TGTGCCAGCAGCGTAGATGGCCCCTCCTACGAGCAGTACTTC.

The genes are TRBV7-3 and TRBJ2-2; 14 bases match TRBD2. This CDR3 is 18 amino acids long. Germline CDR1 reads SGHTA; CDR2 reads FQGTGA. Trimming took 5 bases from V and 3 from J; bases not matched to a gene: 8. DNA for the CDR3: TGTGCCAGCAGCAGACTAGCGGGGGGGCAGCCCGACACCGGGGAGCTGTTTTTT. Translating it yields CASSRLAGGQPDTGELFF.

This clonotype was counted at least ten times. The chain carries TRBV15 and TRBJ2-1, with D unresolved. The CDR3 is 15 residues long. V was trimmed by 0 bases and J by 1 base, leaving 7 bases between them. CDR1 LNHNV and CDR2 YYDKDF come from the germline V gene (reference sequence). CDR3 nucleotide sequence: TGTGCCACCAGCAGAGATCGTTATTCCTACAATGAGCAGTTCTTC. Translated: CATSRDRYSYNEQFF.

The chain is built from TRBV11-1 and TRBJ2-7; 8 bases match TRBD1. V dropped 5 bases and J dropped 5; count of bases not matched to a gene: 8. There are 14 residues in the CDR3. Germline-derived CDR1 and CDR2 are SGHAT and FQDESV (reference sequence). Written as DNA, the CDR3 is TGTGCCAGCAGCCAATGGACAGGGTCGGACGAGCAGTACTTC. It codes for CASSQWTGSDEQYF.

This clonotype came up a few times. J is TRBJ2-3 and V is TRBV28; 10 bases align to TRBD1. The CDR3 is 16 residues long. V dropped 5 bases and J dropped 0; count of bases not matched to a gene: 5. Germline CDR1 reads MDHEN; CDR2 reads SYDVKM. The CDR3 DNA reads as TGTGCCAGCAGTCTCGGGACAGGGGTTAGCACAGATACGCAGTATTTT. The encoded protein is CASSLGTGVSTDTQYF.

In its sample, this clonotype was seen a few times. The chain uses TRBV3-1 and TRBJ2-2, with D unclear. Germline CDR1 reads LGHDT; CDR2 reads YNNKEL (reference sequence). This CDR3 is 15 amino acids long. The V gene lost 2 bases and the J gene lost 7 bases, with 14 bases spanning the gap. The CDR3 sequence is CASSQPLGLVGELFF. The CDR3 DNA is TGTGCCAGCAGCCAACCACTCGGGTTGGTCGGGGAGCTGTTTTTT.

This chain links TRBV20-1 with TRBJ2-2, with 8 bases matching TRBD1. Germline V gene sequence: CDR1 DFQATT, CDR2 SNEGSKA (reference sequence). J was trimmed by 3 bases and V by 6 bases; bases with no gene match: 9. This CDR3 region has 15 residues. The CDR3, as DNA: TGCAGTGCGCCTTCAGGGGGCTGGGACACCGGGGAGCTGTTTTTT. Encoded protein: CSAPSGGWDTGELFF.

This clonotype was counted between two and nine times. This CDR3 reads CASSIVGTGRNQPQHF. Here the CDR3 DNA reads TGTGCCAGTAGTATAGTTGGGACAGGGCGGAATCAGCCCCAGCATTTT. The genes are TRBV19 and TRBJ1-5, with 9 positions matching TRBD1. Germline lookup yields CDR1 LNHDA and CDR2 SQIVND (reference sequence). J was trimmed by 4 bases and V by 1 base; bases with no gene match: 5. The CDR3 contains 16 residues.

This clonotype was observed a handful of times. The genes are TRBV20-1 and TRBJ2-5, with D unclear. Trimming took 5 bases from V and 4 from J, leaving 8 bases between them. The CDR3 consists of 11 residues. CDR1 and CDR2 from the germline V gene are DFQATT and SNEGSKA (reference sequence). CDR3 loop: CSAHSRETQYF. In DNA, the CDR3 is TGCAGTGCTCATAGCCGAGAGACCCAGTACTTC.

This chain uses TRBV6-5 with TRBJ1-1; D remains unclear. The V gene lost 2 bases and the J gene lost 5 bases, with 18 bases spanning the gap. The CDR3 covers 16 residues. Germline V gives CDR1 MNHEY, CDR2 SVGAGI. CDR3 DNA sequence: TGTGCCAGCAGTTACGAGGTAGACCGGGCAGGAACTGAAGCTTTCTTT. This codes for CASSYEVDRAGTEAFF.

In nucleotides, the CDR3 is TGCAGTGCCCTCCGGGACAGAGGAGGTCAGCCCCAGCATTTT. Its protein product is CSALRDRGGQPQHF. V and J are TRBV20-1 and TRBJ1-5; 7 bases align to TRBD1. The V gene end was trimmed by 6 bases and the J gene end by 6 bases; junction bases not matched to a gene: 11. The CDR3 covers 14 residues. Germline CDR1 and CDR2: DFQATT and SNEGSKA (reference sequence).

This clonotype was counted between two and nine times. The junction does not match germline at one end; this may be a read error. The rearrangement joins TRBV20-1 to TRBJ2-3; TRBD2 matches at 7 bases. This CDR3 has 14 amino acids. Germline assignment: CDR1 DFQATT and CDR2 SNEGSKA (reference sequence). The CDR3, as DNA: TGTCGCCTTTGGGGGGGAGGAAGCACAGATACGCAGTATTTT. Its protein product is CRLWGGGSTDTQYF.

There are a few counts of this clonotype. V usage is TRBV5-1 and J usage is TRBJ2-7; D may be TRBD1 (6 bases). Germline lookup yields CDR1 SGHRS and CDR2 YFSETQ. The CDR3 length is 16 residues. Trimming left V 1 base short and J 7 bases short, with 21 bases between. The CDR3 loop reads CASSLRAGAVLREQYF. In DNA, the CDR3 is TGCGCCAGCAGCTTGAGGGCAGGGGCCGTCCTACGAGAGCAGTACTTC.

This clonotype was counted only a few times. An end of the junction differs from the germline gene, which may be a read error. The chain couples TRBV29-1 to TRBJ1-2; D unresolved. The CDR3 is 10 amino acids. The germline CDR1 and CDR2 sequences are SQVTM and ANQGSEA. CDR3 sequence reads: CSVQDVGYTF. In DNA, the CDR3 is TGCAGCGTTCAAGACGTTGGCTACACCTTC. The full variable domain, with the rest looked up from reference TRBV29-1 and TRBJ1-2, is SAVISQKPSRDICQRGTSLTIQCQVDSQVTMMFWYRQQPGQSLTLIATANQGSEATYESGFVIDKFPISRPNLTFSTLTVSNMSPEDSSIYLCSVQDVGYTFGSGTRLTVV.

This clonotype was counted a few times. CDR3 amino acids: CSVEDGGTDGANVLTF. The CDR3 region has the DNA TGCAGCGTTGAAGATGGCGGGACGGATGGGGCCAACGTCCTGACTTTC. This chain uses TRBV29-1 with TRBJ2-6; D is possibly TRBD2 (6 bases). In germline, CDR1 is SQVTM, CDR2 ANQGSEA. Trimming removed 0 bases from V and 3 bases from J, with 12 bases in between. This CDR3 contains 16 residues.

This clonotype was observed a handful of times. The chain has TRBV29-1 and TRBJ2-7, with D maybe TRBD1 (8 bases). This CDR3 is 12 amino acids long. Germline V gene sequence: CDR1 SQVTM, CDR2 ANQGSEA. The V end lost 7 bases, the J end lost 5 bases, and 15 bases lay between the germline ends. CDR3 sequence reads: CSADRGGDEQYF. The CDR3 DNA reads TGCAGCGCTGACAGGGGAGGGGACGAGCAGTACTTC.

The chain has TRBV29-1 and TRBJ1-4; a weak D match, TRBD1 (5 bases). Germline V gene data show CDR1 as SQVTM and CDR2 as ANQGSEA. The CDR3 spans 12 residues. Trimming removed 6 bases from V and 8 bases from J, with 13 bases in between. The CDR3 DNA sequence: TGCAGCGTCAGAGGGGCTGAGGAAAAACTGTTTTTT. It codes for CSVRGAEEKLFF.